These 3 T cell receptor beta chains originate from one sample sequenced in a study of lung T cells in sarcoidosis with Löfgren's syndrome. One entry per CDR3 protein results from TCRdb running MiXCR on the reads. The data show fewer than 80,000 distinct CDR3 sequences, over 20% seen once. Input material: CD4+ T cells from PBMCs. The receptors derive from a human donor with sarcoidosis (Löfgren's syndrome or another form), or a control subject (not recorded which).

Of note for this clonotype: A much larger clone is a single base away; this may be a read error. The chain uses TRBV12-3 or TRBV12-4 and TRBJ1-1, with D possibly matching TRBD1 (6 bases). The CDR3 spans 13 residues. Trimming removed 5 bases at V and 8 bases at J, with 15 bases between. CDR3 in amino acids: CASSLQGRSEAFF. The CDR3 bases are TGTGCCAGCAGTCTCCAGGGGAGATCAGAAGCTTTCTTT.

This clonotype turned up a few times. This chain links TRBV20-1 with TRBJ1-2; possibly TRBD1 for D (5 bases). Germline V gene lookup returns CDR1 DFQATT and CDR2 SNEGSKA (reference sequence). Trimming pared 8 bases from V and 6 bases from J, leaving 22 bases between. The CDR3 sequence is 14 residues long. Here the CDR3 DNA reads TGCAGTATTAGAGGGCAGGGAGGTCGGGATGGCTACACCTTC. It encodes CSIRGQGGRDGYTF.

The chain carries TRBV18 and TRBJ2-3; possibly TRBD1 for D (6 bases). This CDR3 has 15 amino acids. From germline, CDR1 is KGHSH and CDR2 LQKENI. Trimming removed 3 bases at V and 1 base at J, with 11 bases between. Here the CDR3 reads CASSPGQTGTDTQYF. As DNA, the CDR3 is TGTGCCAGCTCACCCGGACAGACCGGCACAGATACGCAGTATTTT.